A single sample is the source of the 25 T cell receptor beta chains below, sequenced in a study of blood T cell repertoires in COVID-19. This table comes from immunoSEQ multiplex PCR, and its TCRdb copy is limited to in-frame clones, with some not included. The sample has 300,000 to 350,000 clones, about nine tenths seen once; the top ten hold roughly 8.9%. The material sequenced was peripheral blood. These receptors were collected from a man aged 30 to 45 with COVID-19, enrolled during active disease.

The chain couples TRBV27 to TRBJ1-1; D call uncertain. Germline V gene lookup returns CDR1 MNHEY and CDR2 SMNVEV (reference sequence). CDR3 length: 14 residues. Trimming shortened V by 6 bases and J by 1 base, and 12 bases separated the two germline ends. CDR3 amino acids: CASRYITQNTEAFF. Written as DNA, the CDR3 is TGTGCCAGCAGATATATTACACAGAACACTGAAGCTTTCTTT.

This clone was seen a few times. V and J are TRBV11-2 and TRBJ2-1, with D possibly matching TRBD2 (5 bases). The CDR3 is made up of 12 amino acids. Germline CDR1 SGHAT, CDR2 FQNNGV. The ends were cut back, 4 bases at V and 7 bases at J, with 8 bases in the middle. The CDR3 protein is CASSSLGNEQFF. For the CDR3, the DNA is TGTGCCAGCAGCTCACTAGGGAATGAGCAGTTCTTC.

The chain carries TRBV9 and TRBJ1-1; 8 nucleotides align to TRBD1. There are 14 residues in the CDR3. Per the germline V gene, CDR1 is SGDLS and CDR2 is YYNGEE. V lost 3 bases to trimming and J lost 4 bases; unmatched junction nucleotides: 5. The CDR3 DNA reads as TGTGCCAGCAGCGACGGACAGGGAGGCACTGAAGCTTTCTTT. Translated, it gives CASSDGQGGTEAFF.

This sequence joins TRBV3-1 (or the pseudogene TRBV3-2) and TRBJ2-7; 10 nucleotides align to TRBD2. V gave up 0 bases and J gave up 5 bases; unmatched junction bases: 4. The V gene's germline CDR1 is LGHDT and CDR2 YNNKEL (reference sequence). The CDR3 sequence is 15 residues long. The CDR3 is CASSQDLAGEDEQYF. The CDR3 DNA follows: TGTGCCAGCAGCCAAGATCTAGCGGGAGAAGACGAGCAGTACTTC.

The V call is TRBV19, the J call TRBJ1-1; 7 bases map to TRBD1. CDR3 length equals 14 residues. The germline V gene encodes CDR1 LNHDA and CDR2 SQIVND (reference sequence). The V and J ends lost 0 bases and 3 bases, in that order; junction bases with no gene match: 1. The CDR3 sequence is CASSIDRGYTEAFF. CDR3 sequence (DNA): TGTGCCAGTAGTATAGACAGGGGGTACACTGAAGCTTTCTTT.

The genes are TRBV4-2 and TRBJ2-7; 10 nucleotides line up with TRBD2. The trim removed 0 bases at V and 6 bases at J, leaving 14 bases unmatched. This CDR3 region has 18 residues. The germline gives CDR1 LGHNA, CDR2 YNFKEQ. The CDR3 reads CASSQDPHGKREGGEQYF. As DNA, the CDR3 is TGTGCCAGCAGCCAAGACCCGCATGGTAAGCGGGAGGGCGGCGAGCAGTACTTC.

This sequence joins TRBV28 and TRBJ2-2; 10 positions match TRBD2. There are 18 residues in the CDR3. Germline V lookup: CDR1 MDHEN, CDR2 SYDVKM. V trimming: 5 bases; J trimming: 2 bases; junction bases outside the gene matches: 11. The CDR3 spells CASSTRILAGVNTGELFF. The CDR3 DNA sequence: TGTGCCAGCAGTACCCGTATCCTAGCGGGAGTAAACACCGGGGAGCTGTTTTTT. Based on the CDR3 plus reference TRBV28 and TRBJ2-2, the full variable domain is DVKVTQSSRYLVKRTGEKVFLECVQDMDHENMFWYRQDPGLGLRLIYFSYDVKMKEKGDIPEGYSVSREKKERFSLILESASTNQTSMYLCASSTRILAGVNTGELFFGEGSRLTVL.

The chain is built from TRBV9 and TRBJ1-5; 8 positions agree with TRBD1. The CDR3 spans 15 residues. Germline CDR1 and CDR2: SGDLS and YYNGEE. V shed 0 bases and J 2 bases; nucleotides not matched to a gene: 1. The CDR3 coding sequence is TGTGCCAGCAGCGTAGCAGGGGGCGGCAATCAGCCCCAGCATTTT. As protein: CASSVAGGGNQPQHF.

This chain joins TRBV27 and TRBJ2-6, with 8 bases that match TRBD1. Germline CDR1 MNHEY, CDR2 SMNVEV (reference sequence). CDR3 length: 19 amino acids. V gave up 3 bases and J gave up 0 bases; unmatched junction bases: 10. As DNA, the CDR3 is TGTGCCAGCAGTTTGTTGCCGGGACAGGTCCCCTCTGGGGCCAACGTCCTGACTTTC. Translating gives CASSLLPGQVPSGANVLTF.

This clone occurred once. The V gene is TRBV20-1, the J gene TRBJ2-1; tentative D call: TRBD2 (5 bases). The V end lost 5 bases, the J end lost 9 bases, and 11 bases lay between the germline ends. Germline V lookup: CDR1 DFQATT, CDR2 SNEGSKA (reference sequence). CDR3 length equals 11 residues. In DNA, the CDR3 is TGCAGTGCTGTAAAAGAGGGTGAGCAGTTCTTC. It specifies CSAVKEGEQFF.

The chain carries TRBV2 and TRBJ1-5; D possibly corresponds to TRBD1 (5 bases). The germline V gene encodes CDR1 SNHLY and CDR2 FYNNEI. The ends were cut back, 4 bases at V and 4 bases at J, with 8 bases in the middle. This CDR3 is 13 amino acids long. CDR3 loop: CASSASGNQPQHF. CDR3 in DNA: TGTGCCAGCAGTGCGTCAGGGAATCAGCCCCAGCATTTT.

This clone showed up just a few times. The CDR3 DNA sequence: TGTGCCAGTTTAGACAGGGAAAGTAAAGAGACCCAGTACTTC. Its translation: CASLDRESKETQYF. V is TRBV7-9 and J is TRBJ2-5, with 7 positions matching TRBD1. The CDR3 covers 14 residues. Germline V gene sequence: CDR1 SEHNR, CDR2 FQNEAQ (reference sequence). The junction had 10 bases not matched to a gene; V was cut back by 9 bases and J by 3 bases.

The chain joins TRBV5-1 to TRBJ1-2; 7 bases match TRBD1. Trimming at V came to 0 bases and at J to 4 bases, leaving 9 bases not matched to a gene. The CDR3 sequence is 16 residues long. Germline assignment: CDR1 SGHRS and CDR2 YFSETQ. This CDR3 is CASSLEVRQGGYGYTF. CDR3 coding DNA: TGCGCCAGCAGCTTGGAAGTACGACAGGGAGGCTATGGCTACACCTTC.

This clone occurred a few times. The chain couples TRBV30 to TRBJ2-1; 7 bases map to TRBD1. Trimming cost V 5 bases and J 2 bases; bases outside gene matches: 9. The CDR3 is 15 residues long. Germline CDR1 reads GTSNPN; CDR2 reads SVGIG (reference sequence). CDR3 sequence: CAWALNRGTYNEQFF. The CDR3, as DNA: TGTGCCTGGGCCCTTAACAGGGGAACCTACAATGAGCAGTTCTTC.

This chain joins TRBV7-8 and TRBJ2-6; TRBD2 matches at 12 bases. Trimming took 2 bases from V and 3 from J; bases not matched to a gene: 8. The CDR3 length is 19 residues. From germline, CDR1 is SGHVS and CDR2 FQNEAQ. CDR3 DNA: TGTGCCAGCAGCTTAAGGGCTAGCGGGGGGGCCTTTGGGGCCAACGTCCTGACTTTC. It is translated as CASSLRASGGAFGANVLTF.

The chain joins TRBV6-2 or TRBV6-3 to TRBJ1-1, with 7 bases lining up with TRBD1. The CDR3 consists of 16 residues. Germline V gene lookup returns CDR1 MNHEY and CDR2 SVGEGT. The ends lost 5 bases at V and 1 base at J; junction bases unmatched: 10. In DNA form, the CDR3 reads TGTGCCAGCAGTCCCGCGTTGGGGACAGCGAACACTGAAGCTTTCTTT. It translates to CASSPALGTANTEAFF.

CDR3 amino acids: CAISDLQGTGNTIYF. The CDR3 DNA is TGTGCCATCAGTGACTTACAGGGCACTGGAAACACCATATATTTT. The rearrangement uses TRBV10-3 and TRBJ1-3, with a possible D match to TRBD1 (6 bases). V was cut by 3 bases and J by 2 bases, with 11 bases left in between. The CDR3 contains 15 residues. Germline V gene sequence: CDR1 ENHRY, CDR2 SYGVKD.

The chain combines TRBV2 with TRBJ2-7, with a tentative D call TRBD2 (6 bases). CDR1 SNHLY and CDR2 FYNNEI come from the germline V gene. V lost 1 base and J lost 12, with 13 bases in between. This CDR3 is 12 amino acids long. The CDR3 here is CASSEGRVVSYF. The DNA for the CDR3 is TGTGCCAGCAGTGAAGGGAGGGTAGTTTCGTACTTC. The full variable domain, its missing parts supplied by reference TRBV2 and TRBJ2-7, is EPEVTQTPSHQVTQMGQEVILRCVPISNHLYFYWYRQILGQKVEFLVSFYNNEISEKSEIFDDQFSVERPDGSNFTLKIRSTKLEDSAMYFCASSEGRVVSYFGPGTRLTVT.

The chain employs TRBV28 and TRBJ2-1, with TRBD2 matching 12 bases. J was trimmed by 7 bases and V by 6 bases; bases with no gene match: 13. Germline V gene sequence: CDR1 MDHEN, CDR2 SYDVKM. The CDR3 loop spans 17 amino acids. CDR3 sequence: CASRTGTSGLMGNEQFF. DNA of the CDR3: TGTGCCAGCAGGACCGGGACTAGCGGGTTGATGGGGAATGAGCAGTTCTTC.

CDR3 residues: CASSPPTGNGYTF. CDR3 coding DNA: TGTGCCAGCTCACCACCGACAGGCAATGGCTACACCTTC. The chain recombines TRBV18 with TRBJ1-2; D perhaps matches TRBD1 (6 bases). Germline CDR1 is KGHSH and CDR2 is LQKENI. This CDR3 is 13 amino acids long. Trimming left V 0 bases short and J 6 bases short, with 8 bases between.

The CDR3 spells CASTYTDRNFFF. CDR3 DNA sequence: TGTGCCAGCACCTATACAGACAGGAATTTCTTCTTT. The rearrangement joins TRBV28 to TRBJ1-1; D might be TRBD1 (6 bases). Germline V gene sequence: CDR1 MDHEN, CDR2 SYDVKM. The CDR3 is 12 residues long. Trimming pared 7 bases from V and 14 bases from J, leaving 20 bases between.

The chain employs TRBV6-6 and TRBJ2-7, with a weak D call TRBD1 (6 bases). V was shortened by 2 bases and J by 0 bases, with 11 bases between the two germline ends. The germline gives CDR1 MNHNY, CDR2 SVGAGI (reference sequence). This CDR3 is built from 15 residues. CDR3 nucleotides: TGTGCCAGCAGTTACAAGGGGGACGGCTCCTACGAGCAGTACTTC. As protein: CASSYKGDGSYEQYF.

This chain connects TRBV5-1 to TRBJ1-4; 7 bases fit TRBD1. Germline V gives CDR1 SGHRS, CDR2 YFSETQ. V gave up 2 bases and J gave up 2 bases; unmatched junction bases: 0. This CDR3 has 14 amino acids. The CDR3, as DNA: TGCGCCAGCAGCTTACAGGGGACTAATGAAAAACTGTTTTTT. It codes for CASSLQGTNEKLFF.

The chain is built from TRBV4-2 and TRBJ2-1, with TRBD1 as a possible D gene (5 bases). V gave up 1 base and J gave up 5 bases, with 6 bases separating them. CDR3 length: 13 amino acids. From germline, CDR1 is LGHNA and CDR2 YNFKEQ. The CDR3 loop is CASSQAGHNEQFF. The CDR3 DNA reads TGTGCCAGCAGCCAAGCAGGGCACAATGAGCAGTTCTTC.

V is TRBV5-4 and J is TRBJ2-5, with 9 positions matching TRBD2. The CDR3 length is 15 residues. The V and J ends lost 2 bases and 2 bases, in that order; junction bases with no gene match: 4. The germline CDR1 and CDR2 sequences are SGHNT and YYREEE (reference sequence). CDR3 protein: CASSFSSGAQETQYF. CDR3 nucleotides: TGTGCCAGCAGCTTTTCTAGCGGGGCACAAGAGACCCAGTACTTC.